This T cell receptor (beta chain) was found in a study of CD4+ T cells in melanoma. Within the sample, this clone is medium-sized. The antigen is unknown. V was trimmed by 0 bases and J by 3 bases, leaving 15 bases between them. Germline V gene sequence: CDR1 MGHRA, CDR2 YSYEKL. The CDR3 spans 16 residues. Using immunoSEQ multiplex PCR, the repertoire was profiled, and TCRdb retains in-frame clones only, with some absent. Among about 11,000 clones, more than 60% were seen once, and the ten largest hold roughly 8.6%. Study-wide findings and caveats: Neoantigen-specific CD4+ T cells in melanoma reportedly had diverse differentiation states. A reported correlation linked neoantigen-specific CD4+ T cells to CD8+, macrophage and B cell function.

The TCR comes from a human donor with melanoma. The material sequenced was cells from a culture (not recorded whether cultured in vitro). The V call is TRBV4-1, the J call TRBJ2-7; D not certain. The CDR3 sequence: CASSQDRTQPFYEQYF. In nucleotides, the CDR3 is TGCGCCAGCAGCCAAGATCGGACCCAGCCTTTCTACGAGCAGTACTTC.